These 17 T cell receptor beta chains were sequenced from one sample in a study of cytomegalovirus exposure and HLA in healthy donors. A multiplex PCR was run with 60 Vbeta primers and 13 Jbeta primers. Sequencing used immunoSEQ multiplex PCR; TCRdb keeps in-frame clones, though not all of them. The sample gives about 160,000 clones, 70% to 80% of which show up once; less than 2% is in the top ten. The sequenced sample consisted of PBMCs. The receptor source for this set is a middle-aged man in good health and CMV-seronegative.

CDR3 DNA: TGTGCCACCAGCGGACAGGAGAAGACCGGGGAGCTGTTTTTT. Its protein is CATSGQEKTGELFF. The genes are TRBV15 and TRBJ2-2; TRBD1 matches at 7 bases. The CDR3 has 14 residues. Germline CDR1 is LNHNV and CDR2 is YYDKDF (reference sequence). Unmatched junction bases numbered 5, after V lost 5 bases and J lost 5 bases.

This clone turned up a few times. The chain uses TRBV27 and TRBJ1-2; D is undetermined. Germline V lookup: CDR1 MNHEY, CDR2 SMNVEV (reference sequence). V was trimmed by 8 bases and J by 5 bases, leaving 27 bases between them. CDR3 length: 17 residues. The CDR3 loop is CASSTTRLSGIQYGYTF. For the CDR3, the DNA is TGTGCCAGCTCTACCACCAGGTTATCCGGGATTCAGTATGGCTACACCTTC.

V and J are TRBV30 and TRBJ2-5; D remains unclear. The CDR3 loop spans 15 amino acids. Trimming cost V 0 bases and J 0 bases, with 11 bases left between them. Germline loops: CDR1 GTSNPN, CDR2 SVGIG (reference sequence). The DNA for the CDR3 is TGTGCCTGGAGTGTACACACCTCGTACCAAGAGACCCAGTACTTC. Protein: CAWSVHTSYQETQYF.

V gene TRBV2 combines with J gene TRBJ2-5; a weak D match, TRBD1 (6 bases). CDR1 is SNHLY and CDR2 is FYNNEI in the germline V gene. The CDR3 has 13 amino acids. Trimming cost V 5 bases and J 2 bases, with 9 bases left between them. The CDR3 reads CASSPGTQETQYF. The CDR3 bases are TGTGCCAGCAGTCCCGGGACACAAGAGACCCAGTACTTC.

The chain's CDR3 is CASSSIQGLRTEAFF. CDR3 DNA sequence: TGTGCCAGCAGCTCCATCCAGGGGCTTCGCACTGAAGCTTTCTTT. This chain links TRBV7-9 with TRBJ1-1; possible D gene TRBD1, 6 bases. This CDR3 spans 15 amino acids. Germline V lookup: CDR1 SEHNR, CDR2 FQNEAQ (reference sequence). Trimming shortened V by 4 bases and J by 4 bases, and 16 bases separated the two germline ends.

This chain connects TRBV7-9 to TRBJ1-2; 7 bases match TRBD1. CDR3 length: 14 residues. The J segment lost 8 bases and the V segment lost 5 bases, leaving 11 bases of the junction unmatched. Germline lookup yields CDR1 SEHNR and CDR2 FQNEAQ (reference sequence). The CDR3 bases are TGTGCCAGCAGCGGGCAGGGGGACCCGGGGGGCTACACCTTC. Its protein is CASSGQGDPGGYTF.

This CDR3 is CASSGDFNQPQHF. The CDR3 nucleotides read TGTGCCAGCAGCGGGGATTTCAATCAGCCCCAGCATTTT. The rearrangement joins TRBV27 to TRBJ1-5; no clear D. Trimming removed 6 bases from V and 3 bases from J, with 9 bases in between. CDR1 MNHEY and CDR2 SMNVEV come from the germline V gene (reference sequence). The CDR3 runs to 13 residues.

This rearrangement joins TRBV28 to TRBJ1-2; tentatively, D is TRBD1 (6 bases). Trimming shortened V by 2 bases and J by 8 bases, and 9 bases separated the two germline ends. CDR1 is MDHEN and CDR2 is SYDVKM in the germline V gene. This CDR3 spans 12 amino acids. The CDR3 protein is CASSLQGLGYTF. CDR3 bases: TGTGCCAGCAGTTTACAGGGGTTGGGCTACACCTTC.

This chain links TRBV6-1 with TRBJ2-7; the match to TRBD2 covers 11 bases. This CDR3 contains 14 residues. Germline-derived CDR1 and CDR2 are MNHNS and SASEGT. V was pared by 10 bases and J by 1 base, with 6 bases of the junction left unmatched. DNA for the CDR3: TGTGCCACCGGGACTAGCGGCGTATCCTACGAGCAGTACTTC. It specifies CATGTSGVSYEQYF.

V and J are TRBV9 and TRBJ2-3; 14 bases are a match to TRBD2. The germline gives CDR1 SGDLS, CDR2 YYNGEE. V lost 5 bases, J lost 5 bases, and 10 bases stayed unmatched. The length of the CDR3 is 17 residues. CDR3 region: CASRPGTSGSSKDTQYF. CDR3 coding DNA: TGTGCCAGCAGGCCTGGGACTAGCGGGAGTTCTAAAGATACGCAGTATTTT.

The V gene is TRBV9, the J gene TRBJ1-1; 8 bases map to TRBD1. CDR1 and CDR2 (germline): SGDLS, YYNGEE. The J segment lost 5 bases and the V segment lost 3 bases, leaving 9 bases of the junction unmatched. This CDR3 comprises 15 residues. CDR3 coding DNA: TGTGCCAGCAGCGGTTTGGACAGGGAGAAAACTGAAGCTTTCTTT. This translates into CASSGLDREKTEAFF. The full variable domain, its missing parts supplied by reference TRBV9 and TRBJ1-1, is DSGVTQTPKHLITATGQRVTLRCSPRSGDLSVYWYQQSLDQGLQFLIQYYNGEERAKGNILERFSAQQFPDLHSELNLSSLELGDSALYFCASSGLDREKTEAFFGQGTRLTVV.

The chain combines TRBV5-6 with TRBJ2-1, with 9 bases identical to TRBD1. Germline CDR1 SGHDT, CDR2 YYEEEE. This CDR3 is 14 amino acids long. Trimming at V came to 3 bases and at J to 6 bases, leaving 4 bases not matched to a gene. The CDR3 is CASSWGQGINEQFF. The CDR3 nucleotides read TGTGCCAGCAGCTGGGGACAGGGAATCAATGAGCAGTTCTTC.

This clone has just a few counts. This chain links TRBV2 with TRBJ2-2, with 11 bases aligning to TRBD2. From germline, CDR1 is SNHLY and CDR2 FYNNEI. V shed 6 bases, J shed 10 bases, and the junction held 7 bases outside the gene matches. The CDR3 length is 14 residues. CDR3 nucleotide sequence: TGTGCCAGCAGCGTAGCGGGAGGGCCCGTGGAGCTGTTTTTT. Its translation: CASSVAGGPVELFF.

This chain joins TRBV5-1 and TRBJ2-5; D remains unclear. Looked up from germline, CDR1 is SGHRS and CDR2 is YFSETQ. CDR3 length equals 13 residues. The ends were cut back, 4 bases at V and 3 bases at J, with 10 bases in the middle. This CDR3 reads CASSIQSEETQYF. The CDR3 DNA reads as TGCGCCAGCAGCATCCAAAGCGAAGAGACCCAGTACTTC.

This clone was found a few times. The DNA for the CDR3 is TGTGCCAGCAGCTCCACCCGGGACTACTTCTACAATGAGCAGTTCTTC. This translates into CASSSTRDYFYNEQFF. The V and J genes are TRBV7-8 and TRBJ2-1; 7 bases fit TRBD2. V lost 4 bases, J lost 3 bases, and 9 bases stayed unmatched. Germline V lookup: CDR1 SGHVS, CDR2 FQNEAQ. This CDR3 is built from 16 residues.

The chain recombines TRBV29-1 with TRBJ2-5; tentatively, D is TRBD1 (6 bases). The CDR3 is 13 residues long. Germline V gene sequence: CDR1 SQVTM, CDR2 ANQGSEA. V was trimmed by 5 bases and J by 1 base, leaving 11 bases between them. In DNA, the CDR3 is TGCAGCGTTAAACAGGGATCCCAAGAGACCCAGTACTTC. This gives the protein CSVKQGSQETQYF.

This clone showed up just a few times. This chain's CDR3 is CAWSPGQTYEQYV. The CDR3 DNA reads as TGTGCCTGGAGTCCCGGACAGACCTACGAGCAGTACGTC. V gene TRBV30 combines with J gene TRBJ2-7; tentatively, D is TRBD1 (6 bases). Germline CDR1 GTSNPN, CDR2 SVGIG (reference sequence). Trimming stripped 2 bases from V and 2 bases from J, with 10 bases between. This CDR3 contains 13 residues.